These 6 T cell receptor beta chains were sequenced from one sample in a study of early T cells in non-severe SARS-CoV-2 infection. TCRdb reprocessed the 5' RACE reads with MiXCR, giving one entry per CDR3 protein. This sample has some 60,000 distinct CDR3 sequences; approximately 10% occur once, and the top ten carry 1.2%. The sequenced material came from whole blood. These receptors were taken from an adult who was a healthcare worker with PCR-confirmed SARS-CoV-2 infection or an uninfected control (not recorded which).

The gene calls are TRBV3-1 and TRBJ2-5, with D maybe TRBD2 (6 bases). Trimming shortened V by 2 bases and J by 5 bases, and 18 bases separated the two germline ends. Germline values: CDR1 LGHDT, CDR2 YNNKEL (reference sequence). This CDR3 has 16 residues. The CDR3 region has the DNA TGTGCCAGCAGCCAAATGCGGCAGGGAGGAGGTGAGACCCAGTACTTC. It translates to CASSQMRQGGGETQYF.

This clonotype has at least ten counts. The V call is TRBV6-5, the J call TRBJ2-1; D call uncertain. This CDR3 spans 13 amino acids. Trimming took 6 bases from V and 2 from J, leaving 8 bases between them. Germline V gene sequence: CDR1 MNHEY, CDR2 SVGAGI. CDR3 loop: CASSRAPYNEQFF. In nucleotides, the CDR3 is TGTGCCAGCAGCCGAGCCCCCTACAATGAGCAGTTCTTC.

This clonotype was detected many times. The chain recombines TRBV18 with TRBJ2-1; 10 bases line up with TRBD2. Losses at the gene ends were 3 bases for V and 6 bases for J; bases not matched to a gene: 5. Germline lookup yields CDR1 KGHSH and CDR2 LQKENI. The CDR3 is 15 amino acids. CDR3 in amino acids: CASSPPSGGANEQFF. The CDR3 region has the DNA TGTGCCAGCTCACCTCCAAGCGGGGGGGCCAATGAGCAGTTCTTC.

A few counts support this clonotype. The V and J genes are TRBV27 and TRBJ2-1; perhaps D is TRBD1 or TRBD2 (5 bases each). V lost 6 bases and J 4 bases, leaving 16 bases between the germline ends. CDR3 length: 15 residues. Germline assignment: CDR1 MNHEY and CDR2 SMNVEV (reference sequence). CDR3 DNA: TGTGCCAGCAGCACTGTTGGGGGTCCATACAATGAGCAGTTCTTC. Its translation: CASSTVGGPYNEQFF.

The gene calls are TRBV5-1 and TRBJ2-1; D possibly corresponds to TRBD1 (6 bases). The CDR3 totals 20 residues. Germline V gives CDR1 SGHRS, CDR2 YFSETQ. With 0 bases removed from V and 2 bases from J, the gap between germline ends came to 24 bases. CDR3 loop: CASSLVISLEGTPTYNEQFF. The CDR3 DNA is TGCGCCAGCAGCTTGGTGATTAGTCTAGAGGGGACACCAACCTACAATGAGCAGTTCTTC.

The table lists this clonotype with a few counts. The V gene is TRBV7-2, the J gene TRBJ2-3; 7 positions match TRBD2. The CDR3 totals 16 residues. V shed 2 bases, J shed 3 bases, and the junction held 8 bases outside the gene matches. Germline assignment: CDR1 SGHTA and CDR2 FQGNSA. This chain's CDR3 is CASSLNGGGATDTQYF. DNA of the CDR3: TGTGCCAGCAGCTTAAACGGCGGGGGAGCTACAGATACGCAGTATTTT.